This T cell receptor (beta chain) came from a study of blood T cell repertoires in COVID-19. Looking at the study overall: Italy, Spain and the United States were the sources of the convalescent and acute COVID-19 samples. Sources were T cells, B-cell-depleted T cells, or PBMCs; the material itself was cDNA or gDNA.

In the original workflow: Amplification with reference gene primers provided the estimates of nucleated cell counts. Method: immunoSEQ multiplex PCR; TCRdb's copy keeps in-frame clones and lacks some. V and J calls and clone size are as listed in that table; D and trimming were resolved from the DNA. This sample has approximately 670,000 clones, with approximately 90% found just once. The length of the CDR3 is 13 residues. V dropped 8 bases and J dropped 4; count of bases not matched to a gene: 6. Germline V CDR1 and CDR2: ENHRY, SYGVKD. The gene calls are TRBV10-3 and TRBJ1-2; 8 positions match TRBD1. Sample: peripheral blood. This receptor was identified in a woman under 30 with acute or convalescent COVID-19. The CDR3 here is CAIHRGGGYGYTF. The CDR3 DNA reads as TGTGCCATCCACAGGGGGGGTGGCTATGGCTACACCTTC.